The text below deals with one T cell receptor beta chain. The record originates from a study of response to subunit inactivated influenza vaccine. TCRdb itself ran the RT-PCR reads through MiXCR, one entry per CDR3 protein. Found here are 700,000 to 800,000 distinct CDR3 sequences, around 20% of them singletons; the top ten hold 9.5% to 13%. CDR1 is SGHTA, CDR2 FQGNSA, per germline. CDR3 length: 17 residues. The V end was cut by 1 base, the J end by 1 base, with 14 bases between. The sample was PBMCs from blood, taken less than 6 days after vaccination. The receptor comes from a man aged 45-65 years who received an inactivated influenza vaccine. The chain couples TRBV7-2 to TRBJ1-5; D gene uncertain. CDR3: CASSLGSAITSNQPQHF. CDR3 coding DNA: TGTGCCAGCAGCTTAGGGTCTGCCATTACGAGCAATCAGCCCCAGCATTTT.